The sequence of this T cell receptor (beta chain) was determined in a study of CXCR3-negative and CXCR3-positive naive CD8 T cells. Looked up from germline, CDR1 is ENHRY and CDR2 is SYGVKD. The CDR3 is made up of 16 amino acids. The authors made the TRB cDNA libraries by 5' RACE using UMI labels. TCRdb re-analyzed the 5' RACE reads; it lists each CDR3 protein once, without DNA. This specimen shows under 45,000 distinct CDR3 sequences; the ten leading clones hold 14% to 15%. The origin of this receptor is a human donor in good health. Some clones in this sample may be carry-over from other donors' samples. Sequencing input: memory CD8+ T cells from blood. This sequence joins TRBV10-3 and TRBJ2-5; the TRBD2 assignment by TCRdb is unverifiable without DNA. CDR3 sequence reads: CAISELGTGGEETQYF.